This entry describes one T cell receptor (beta chain). Antigen specificity is unknown. These data come from a study of cytomegalovirus exposure and HLA in healthy donors. Overall study findings and caveats: At a 0.05 false discovery rate, a later analysis found over 15,000 TCR beta sequences to be associated with HLA alleles. It was taken for granted in presence/absence analyses that sequencing depth across donors was roughly uniform.

Primers: 60 Vbeta forward and 13 Jbeta reverse. Profiled with immunoSEQ multiplex PCR; TCRdb holds only in-frame clones, not every one. The sample contains about 90,000 clones, 70% to 80% of which appear only once. From germline, CDR1 is LNHDA and CDR2 SQIVND (reference sequence). The CDR3 is made up of 14 amino acids. Trimming took off 4 bases at V and 6 bases at J, with 12 bases between the two ends. The chain links TRBV19 to TRBJ2-2, with a possible D match to TRBD2 (6 bases). Sequencing was performed on PBMCs. This receptor was obtained from a young man in good health and CMV-seronegative. The CDR3 DNA sequence: TGTGCCAGTAGTAACCGACCGGGGGCCGGGGAGCTGTTTTTT. Protein sequence: CASSNRPGAGELFF.